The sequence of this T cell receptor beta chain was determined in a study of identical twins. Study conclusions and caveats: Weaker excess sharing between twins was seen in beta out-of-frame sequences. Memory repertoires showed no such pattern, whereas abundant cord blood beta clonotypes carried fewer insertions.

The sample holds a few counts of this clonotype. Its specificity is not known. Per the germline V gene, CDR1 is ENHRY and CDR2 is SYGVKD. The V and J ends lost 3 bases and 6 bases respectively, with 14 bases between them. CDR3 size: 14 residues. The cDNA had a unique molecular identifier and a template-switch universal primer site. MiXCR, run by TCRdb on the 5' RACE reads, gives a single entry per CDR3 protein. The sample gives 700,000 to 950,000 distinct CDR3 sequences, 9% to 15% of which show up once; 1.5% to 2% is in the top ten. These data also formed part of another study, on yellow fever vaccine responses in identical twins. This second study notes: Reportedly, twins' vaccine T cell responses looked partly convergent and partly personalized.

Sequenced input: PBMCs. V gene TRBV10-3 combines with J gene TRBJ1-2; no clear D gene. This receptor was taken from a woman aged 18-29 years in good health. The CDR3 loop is CAISETKGGNGYTF. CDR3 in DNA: TGTGCCATCAGTGAAACAAAGGGTGGTAATGGCTACACCTTC.